Each of the 4 T cell receptor beta chains below was sequenced from the same sample in a study of T cells expressing NK-cell markers. TCRdb re-called the 5' RACE reads and gives one entry per CDR3 protein, without DNA. The sample includes 500,000 or so distinct CDR3 sequences. Input material: blood T cells: a sorted CD56 or NKG2C T cell subset, CD4+ or CD8+ T cells, or bulk PBMC T cells (not recorded which). All receptors come from a man aged 18 to 35 in good health.

The V and J genes are TRBV18 and TRBJ2-1. This CDR3 contains 16 residues. Per germline, CDR1 KGHSH and CDR2 LQKENI. CDR3: CASSPSAGSSYNEQFF.

The chain joins TRBV30 to TRBJ1-1. The CDR3 is 13 residues long. Germline V lookup: CDR1 GTSNPN, CDR2 SVGIG (reference sequence). This CDR3 reads CAWGGDPDTEAFF.

The chain combines TRBV27 with TRBJ2-5; the TCRdb call, TRBD2, lacks DNA for checking. This CDR3 spans 17 amino acids. Germline values: CDR1 MNHEY, CDR2 SMNVEV (reference sequence). This chain's CDR3 is CASSHLFPLAGQETQYF.

This CDR3 is CASSQSAGDTQYF. The V and J genes are TRBV4-3 and TRBJ2-3; with no DNA, the TCRdb D assignment of TRBD1 cannot be verified. The CDR3 is 13 residues long. Per the germline V gene, CDR1 is LGHNA and CDR2 is YSLEER.